The rows below give T cell receptor beta chains drawn from one sample of a study of early T cells in non-severe SARS-CoV-2 infection. TCRdb called the 5' RACE reads again in MiXCR, with one record for every CDR3 protein. The table has 26,000 or so distinct CDR3 sequences, approximately 4.1% seen once. Sequencing used whole blood. The receptors were gathered from an adult who was a healthcare worker with PCR-confirmed SARS-CoV-2 infection or an uninfected control (not recorded which). Both conserved end residues are part of each CDR3. Each record gives: clone size, V gene, D gene, J gene, CDR3 DNA, CDR3 protein. A D gene is named only where the DNA matches it firmly. Clone size appears in some rows only: once, few, many, or a class for an expanded clone.

clone_size: few
v_call: TRBV10-1
d_call: NA
j_call: TRBJ1-4
cdr3_nt: TGCGCCAGCCCCACCGTGCGGGGATGGAGTGAAAAACTGTTTTTT
cdr3_aa: CASPTVRGWSEKLFF

clone_size: many
v_call: TRBV7-9
d_call: TRBD1
j_call: TRBJ2-1
cdr3_nt: TGTGCCAGCAGCTGGGGACAGGGCTCGGGCAATGAGCAGTTCTTC
cdr3_aa: CASSWGQGSGNEQFF

clone_size: NA
v_call: TRBV3-1
d_call: NA
j_call: TRBJ2-5
cdr3_nt: TGTGCCAGCAGCCAAACGGGAGTTAGTCAAGAGACCCAGTACTTC
cdr3_aa: CASSQTGVSQETQYF

clone_size: many
v_call: TRBV7-9
d_call: NA
j_call: TRBJ2-3
cdr3_nt: TGTGCCAGCAGCGTCCAGGGTAGCACAGATACGCAGTATTTT
cdr3_aa: CASSVQGSTDTQYF

clone_size: many
v_call: TRBV30
d_call: NA
j_call: TRBJ1-2
cdr3_nt: TGTGCCTGGAGTGTAAGGGGGGTCGCGAATGGCTACACCTTC
cdr3_aa: CAWSVRGVANGYTF

clone_size: many
v_call: TRBV29-1
d_call: TRBD1
j_call: TRBJ2-7
cdr3_nt: TGCAGCGTGGGGGGACAGGGGGCCTACGAGCAGTACTTC
cdr3_aa: CSVGGQGAYEQYF

clone_size: many
v_call: TRBV7-9
d_call: TRBD1
j_call: TRBJ1-1
cdr3_nt: TGTGCCAGCAGCTTATGGGGGGACAGGTCTGAAGCTTTCTTT
cdr3_aa: CASSLWGDRSEAFF

clone_size: many
v_call: TRBV29-1
d_call: NA
j_call: TRBJ2-2
cdr3_nt: TGCAGCGTTCGGCGTGACGCGGAGGTACTAAACACCGGGGAGCTGTTTTTT
cdr3_aa: CSVRRDAEVLNTGELFF

clone_size: many
v_call: TRBV7-9
d_call: NA
j_call: TRBJ2-1
cdr3_nt: TGTGCCAGCAGCCCTCACTTGACTAGCAATGAGCAGTTCTTC
cdr3_aa: CASSPHLTSNEQFF

clone_size: many
v_call: TRBV11-1
d_call: NA
j_call: TRBJ1-1
cdr3_nt: TGTGCCAGCAGCTTAAATCTAGGAGCTGAAGCTTTCTTT
cdr3_aa: CASSLNLGAEAFF

clone_size: many
v_call: TRBV7-2
d_call: NA
j_call: TRBJ2-1
cdr3_nt: TGTGCCAGCAGCTGGGGACTGGCCGGAGGTGAGCAGTTCTTC
cdr3_aa: CASSWGLAGGEQFF

clone_size: many
v_call: TRBV19
d_call: NA
j_call: TRBJ2-1
cdr3_nt: TGTGCCAGTAGTAGGGGAAGGTACAATGAGCAGTTCTTC
cdr3_aa: CASSRGRYNEQFF

clone_size: many
v_call: TRBV11-2
d_call: TRBD1
j_call: TRBJ2-1
cdr3_nt: TGTGCCAGCAGCCCATCCGGGACAGTTAGCAATGAGCAGTTCTTC
cdr3_aa: CASSPSGTVSNEQFF

clone_size: many
v_call: TRBV7-9
d_call: TRBD1
j_call: TRBJ2-1
cdr3_nt: TGTGCCAGCGGAGGAGAACAGGGGATCAATGAGCAGTTCTTC
cdr3_aa: CASGGEQGINEQFF

clone_size: few
v_call: TRBV7-6
d_call: TRBD1
j_call: TRBJ1-1
cdr3_nt: TGTGCCAGCAGCTTAGGGGGGACAGACACTGAAGCTTTCTTT
cdr3_aa: CASSLGGTDTEAFF

clone_size: many
v_call: TRBV2
d_call: TRBD2
j_call: TRBJ2-7
cdr3_nt: TGTGCCAGCCGATCTGCCCTAGCGGGAGACGGCGAGCAGTACTTC
cdr3_aa: CASRSALAGDGEQYF

clone_size: many
v_call: TRBV18
d_call: TRBD1
j_call: TRBJ2-3
cdr3_nt: TGTGCCAGCTCACCCCGCGGAGAACAGGGGGTGGATACGCAGTATTTT
cdr3_aa: CASSPRGEQGVDTQYF

clone_size: many
v_call: TRBV3-1
d_call: TRBD1
j_call: TRBJ2-2
cdr3_nt: TGTGCCAGCAGCCTCTCCAAAGGGGGCTTGAACACCGGGGAGCTGTTTTTT
cdr3_aa: CASSLSKGGLNTGELFF

clone_size: many
v_call: TRBV9
d_call: NA
j_call: TRBJ2-7
cdr3_nt: TGTGCCAGCAGCGTAGGAGGGGGAGACTTCTCCTACGAGCAGTACTTC
cdr3_aa: CASSVGGGDFSYEQYF

clone_size: many
v_call: TRBV18
d_call: TRBD1
j_call: TRBJ1-4
cdr3_nt: TGTGCCAGCTCACCACCGGGACAGGGGAATGAAAAACTGTTTTTT
cdr3_aa: CASSPPGQGNEKLFF

clone_size: NA
v_call: TRBV11-2
d_call: NA
j_call: TRBJ2-7
cdr3_nt: TGTGCCAGCAGCGGGACCTACTACGAGCAGTACTTC
cdr3_aa: CASSGTYYEQYF

clone_size: many
v_call: TRBV3-1
d_call: NA
j_call: TRBJ2-1
cdr3_nt: TGTGCCAGCAGCCAAAGCAAGACTCCCCTTAAAAATGAGCAGTTCTTC
cdr3_aa: CASSQSKTPLKNEQFF

clone_size: many
v_call: TRBV2
d_call: NA
j_call: TRBJ1-1
cdr3_nt: TGTGCCAGCAGCTCAGGGTGGAGGGCTGAAGCTTTCTTT
cdr3_aa: CASSSGWRAEAFF

clone_size: many
v_call: TRBV13
d_call: NA
j_call: TRBJ2-5
cdr3_nt: TGTGCCAGCAGCCGTACCGGAAGAGAAGAGACCCAGTACTTC
cdr3_aa: CASSRTGREETQYF

clone_size: many
v_call: TRBV20-1
d_call: NA
j_call: TRBJ1-5
cdr3_nt: TGCAGTGCGATAGGATCCGGGACACATAGCAATCAGCCCCAGCATTTT
cdr3_aa: CSAIGSGTHSNQPQHF

clone_size: NA
v_call: TRBV7-6
d_call: NA
j_call: TRBJ2-7
cdr3_nt: TGTGCCAGCAGCTTAAGGCGGGACTACGAGCAGTACTTC
cdr3_aa: CASSLRRDYEQYF

clone_size: NA
v_call: TRBV11-2
d_call: TRBD2
j_call: TRBJ2-2
cdr3_nt: TGTGCCAGCAGCTTAACGACTCGGAGCGGGATGGGGACCGGGGAGCTGTTTTTT
cdr3_aa: CASSLTTRSGMGTGELFF

clone_size: many
v_call: TRBV14
d_call: NA
j_call: TRBJ2-7
cdr3_nt: TGTGCCAGCAGCCCTCGGCCAGGGGACGAGCAGTACTTC
cdr3_aa: CASSPRPGDEQYF

clone_size: many
v_call: TRBV7-9
d_call: NA
j_call: TRBJ2-2
cdr3_nt: TGTGCCAGCAGCCCCCTCGGGTCGAACACCGGGGAGCTGTTTTTT
cdr3_aa: CASSPLGSNTGELFF

clone_size: NA
v_call: TRBV20-1
d_call: NA
j_call: TRBJ1-1
cdr3_nt: TGCAGTGCTATCAGGGATTTAAACACTGAAGCTTTCTTT
cdr3_aa: CSAIRDLNTEAFF

clone_size: NA
v_call: TRBV20-1
d_call: TRBD2
j_call: TRBJ2-5
cdr3_nt: TGCAGTGCTAGAGAGCCAGCGGGAGCCTTAGGGGGGGCCCAGTACTTC
cdr3_aa: CSAREPAGALGGAQYF

clone_size: many
v_call: TRBV7-2
d_call: NA
j_call: TRBJ2-7
cdr3_nt: TGTGCCAGCAGCTTAGATAGCCGGCGGGGTCTCTACGAGCAGTACTTC
cdr3_aa: CASSLDSRRGLYEQYF

clone_size: NA
v_call: TRBV28
d_call: NA
j_call: TRBJ2-7
cdr3_nt: TGTGCCAGCAGTTTGGCGCAGGCCGAGCAGTACTTC
cdr3_aa: CASSLAQAEQYF

clone_size: many
v_call: TRBV29-1
d_call: NA
j_call: TRBJ2-7
cdr3_nt: TGCAGCGTCCGGGCTGGTAGCGGCCTAATCGAGCAGTACTTC
cdr3_aa: CSVRAGSGLIEQYF

clone_size: many
v_call: TRBV7-9
d_call: NA
j_call: TRBJ1-1
cdr3_nt: TGTGCCAGCAGCTTTATCCGGGGCGATAACACTGAAGCTTTCTTT
cdr3_aa: CASSFIRGDNTEAFF

clone_size: NA
v_call: TRBV29-1
d_call: NA
j_call: TRBJ1-2
cdr3_nt: TGCAGCGTTGAAGATCGGGGGGGCGGCTACACCTTC
cdr3_aa: CSVEDRGGGYTF

clone_size: medium-sized
v_call: TRBV12-3/TRBV12-4
d_call: NA
j_call: TRBJ2-7
cdr3_nt: TGTGCCAGCAGTTTAGCTCTGGACGAGCAGTACTTC
cdr3_aa: CASSLALDEQYF

clone_size: NA
v_call: TRBV7-6
d_call: NA
j_call: TRBJ1-6
cdr3_nt: TGTGCCCCGCCATGCCAGAACTATAATTCACCCCTCCACTTT
cdr3_aa: CAPPCQNYNSPLHF

clone_size: NA
v_call: TRBV7-2
d_call: NA
j_call: TRBJ2-1
cdr3_nt: TGTGCCAGCAGCCTATCCCTTGGTGAGCAGTTCTTC
cdr3_aa: CASSLSLGEQFF

clone_size: few
v_call: TRBV10-2
d_call: NA
j_call: TRBJ1-6
cdr3_nt: TGCGCCAGCAGGGAGGGCATCTATAATTCACCCCTCCACTTT
cdr3_aa: CASREGIYNSPLHF

clone_size: many
v_call: TRBV5-6
d_call: NA
j_call: TRBJ2-1
cdr3_nt: TGTGCCAGCAGCTTGTGGGGGGACACCGCATACAATGAGCAGTTCTTC
cdr3_aa: CASSLWGDTAYNEQFF

clone_size: many
v_call: TRBV18
d_call: TRBD2
j_call: TRBJ2-2
cdr3_nt: TGTGCCAGCTCACCCCCCGGACTAGCGGAGCTGTTTTTT
cdr3_aa: CASSPPGLAELFF

clone_size: many
v_call: TRBV27
d_call: TRBD1
j_call: TRBJ2-7
cdr3_nt: TGTGCCAGCAGTACCGGGACAGGTCCCTACGAGCAGTACTTC
cdr3_aa: CASSTGTGPYEQYF

clone_size: many
v_call: TRBV3-1
d_call: NA
j_call: TRBJ2-1
cdr3_nt: TGTGCCAGCAGCCAAGGGCATAGCGCGCAGTTCTTC
cdr3_aa: CASSQGHSAQFF

clone_size: NA
v_call: TRBV3-1
d_call: TRBD2
j_call: TRBJ2-1
cdr3_nt: TGTGCCAGCAGAGAGGGACTAGCGCCCTTCAATGAGCAGTTCTTC
cdr3_aa: CASREGLAPFNEQFF

clone_size: few
v_call: TRBV7-2
d_call: TRBD2
j_call: TRBJ2-5
cdr3_nt: TGTGCCAGCAGCTTGGTCTTAGCGGGAGGAGGGGAGACCCAGTACTTC
cdr3_aa: CASSLVLAGGGETQYF

clone_size: many
v_call: TRBV10-3
d_call: TRBD1
j_call: TRBJ2-5
cdr3_nt: TGTGCCATCAGCCGAGGGGACAGGGAGATACAAGAGACCCAGTACTTC
cdr3_aa: CAISRGDREIQETQYF

clone_size: NA
v_call: TRBV12-5
d_call: NA
j_call: TRBJ1-1
cdr3_nt: TGTGCTAGTGGATTCGGACAAATGAACACTGAAGCTTTCTTT
cdr3_aa: CASGFGQMNTEAFF

clone_size: many
v_call: TRBV29-1
d_call: NA
j_call: TRBJ2-5
cdr3_nt: TGCAGCGTTGGTCCCCAGCCGGAGACCCAGTACTTC
cdr3_aa: CSVGPQPETQYF

clone_size: NA
v_call: TRBV4-3
d_call: NA
j_call: TRBJ2-7
cdr3_nt: TGCGCCAGCAGCCATGCCCTCGGCCAAGATACTTACGAGCAGTACTTC
cdr3_aa: CASSHALGQDTYEQYF

clone_size: many
v_call: TRBV7-9
d_call: NA
j_call: TRBJ2-1
cdr3_nt: TGTGCCAGCGGCGGGGATGAGCAGTTCTTC
cdr3_aa: CASGGDEQFF

clone_size: many
v_call: TRBV20-1
d_call: NA
j_call: TRBJ2-1
cdr3_nt: TGCAGTGCTAGGGGGAGTTCGGCGAGTGAGCAGTTCTTC
cdr3_aa: CSARGSSASEQFF

clone_size: many
v_call: TRBV6-2/TRBV6-3
d_call: TRBD2
j_call: TRBJ2-7
cdr3_nt: TGTGCCAGCAGTCGGACATCTAGCGGGGGCTACGAGCAGTACTTC
cdr3_aa: CASSRTSSGGYEQYF

clone_size: many
v_call: TRBV4-2
d_call: NA
j_call: TRBJ1-5
cdr3_nt: TGTGCCAGCAGCCGGATGGGGGATAGCAATCAGCCCCAGCATTTT
cdr3_aa: CASSRMGDSNQPQHF